This passage covers 8 T cell receptor beta chains from one sample sequenced in a study of blood T cell repertoires in COVID-19. Only in-frame clones appear in the TCRdb table, and some are missing; sequencing was by immunoSEQ multiplex PCR. The sample carries about 230,000 clones, 65% to 90% recorded once. Sequences were obtained from peripheral blood. These receptors all come from a man aged 50-59 years with COVID-19, enrolled during active disease.

The chain uses TRBV5-5 and TRBJ2-7, with a tentative D call TRBD1 (6 bases). V was trimmed by 4 bases and J by 6 bases, leaving 20 bases between them. The CDR3 is made up of 15 amino acids. The germline V gene encodes CDR1 SGHKS and CDR2 YYEKEE (reference sequence). The CDR3 region has the DNA TGTGCCAGCAGCCGACGGGACATCCAGCAAGGCGAGCAGTACTTC. This translates into CASSRRDIQQGEQYF. The whole variable domain, filled in from reference TRBV5-5 and TRBJ2-7, reads DAGVTQSPTHLIKTRGQQVTLRCSPISGHKSVSWYQQVLGQGPQFIFQYYEKEERGRGNFPDRFSARQFPNYSSELNVNALLLGDSALYLCASSRRDIQQGEQYFGPGTRLTVT.

This chain joins TRBV30 and TRBJ2-5; D is undetermined. Germline-derived CDR1 and CDR2 are GTSNPN and SVGIG (reference sequence). Trimming shortened V by 4 bases and J by 2 bases, and 11 bases separated the two germline ends. The CDR3 runs 13 residues. The DNA of the CDR3 is TGTGCCTGGAATCACGGGTTACAAGAGACCCAGTACTTC. It yields the protein CAWNHGLQETQYF. The whole variable domain, remainder taken from reference TRBV30 and TRBJ2-5, is SQTIHQWPATLVQPVGSPLSLECTVEGTSNPNLYWYRQAAGRGLQLLFYSVGIGQISSEVPQNLSASRPQDRQFILSSKKLLLSDSGFYLCAWNHGLQETQYFGPGTRLLVL.

This clone came up many times. The rearrangement uses TRBV10-3 and TRBJ2-2; 7 positions match TRBD2. The V gene's germline CDR1 is ENHRY and CDR2 SYGVKD. Germline trimming cut 5 bases from V and 5 bases from J; bases unmatched to any gene: 8. The CDR3 has 15 amino acids. The CDR3 protein is CAISRTGEGTGELFF. CDR3 in DNA: TGTGCCATCAGTCGGACGGGGGAGGGGACCGGGGAGCTGTTTTTT.

The gene calls are TRBV7-2 and TRBJ2-7, with TRBD2 matching over 10 bases. There are 18 residues in the CDR3. CDR1 and CDR2 (germline): SGHTA, FQGNSA. With V trimmed by 2 bases and J by 3 bases, 13 bases remained unmatched. The CDR3 is CASSLMGLAGALGYEQYF. The CDR3 DNA reads as TGTGCCAGCAGCTTAATGGGGCTAGCGGGGGCCTTGGGCTACGAGCAGTACTTC.

The CDR3 nucleotides read TGTGCCAGCAGCCAACAGGTTTATGAGCAGTTCTTC. It translates to CASSQQVYEQFF. V usage is TRBV11-2 and J usage is TRBJ2-1, with TRBD1 as a possible D gene (5 bases). Germline V gene sequence: CDR1 SGHAT, CDR2 FQNNGV. This CDR3 contains 12 residues. V gave up 5 bases and J gave up 8 bases, with 10 bases separating them.

J is TRBJ1-5 and V is TRBV27; 10 bases are a match to TRBD1. Germline loops: CDR1 MNHEY, CDR2 SMNVEV (reference sequence). The length of the CDR3 is 17 residues. V lost 4 bases to trimming and J lost 1 base; unmatched junction nucleotides: 7. The CDR3: CASSSGTGVRSNQPQHF. CDR3 sequence (DNA): TGTGCCAGCAGTTCCGGGACAGGGGTTCGGAGCAATCAGCCCCAGCATTTT.

The chain joins TRBV5-1 to TRBJ2-1; TRBD2 aligns across 13 bases. The CDR3 runs to 15 residues. Germline V lookup: CDR1 SGHRS, CDR2 YFSETQ. Trimming took 3 bases from V and 7 from J; bases not matched to a gene: 4. In nucleotides, the CDR3 is TGCGCCAGCAGCTCGGGACTAGCGGGATTGAATGAGCAGTTCTTC. Translated: CASSSGLAGLNEQFF.

The chain combines TRBV6-2 or TRBV6-3 with TRBJ1-2; D unresolved. Germline loops: CDR1 MNHEY, CDR2 SVGEGT. This CDR3 spans 15 amino acids. V was pared by 5 bases and J by 8 bases, with 21 bases between. CDR3 sequence reads: CASSHMGSSFTGYTF. For the CDR3, the DNA is TGTGCCAGCAGTCACATGGGGAGCTCTTTTACCGGCTACACCTTC.